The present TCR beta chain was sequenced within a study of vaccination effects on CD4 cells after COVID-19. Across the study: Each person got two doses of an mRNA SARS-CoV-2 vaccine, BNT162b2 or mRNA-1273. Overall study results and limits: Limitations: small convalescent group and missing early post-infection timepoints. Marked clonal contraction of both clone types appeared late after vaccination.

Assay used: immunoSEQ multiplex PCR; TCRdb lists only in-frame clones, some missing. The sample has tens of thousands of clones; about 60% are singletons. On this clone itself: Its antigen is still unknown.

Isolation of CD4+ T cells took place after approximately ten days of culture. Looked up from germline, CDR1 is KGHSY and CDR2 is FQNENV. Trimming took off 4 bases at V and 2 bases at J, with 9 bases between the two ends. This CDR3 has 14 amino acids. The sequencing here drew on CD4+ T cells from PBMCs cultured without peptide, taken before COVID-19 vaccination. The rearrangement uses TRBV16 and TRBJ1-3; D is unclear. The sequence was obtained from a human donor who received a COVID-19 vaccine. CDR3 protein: CASSPRGTGNTIYF. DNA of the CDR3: TGTGCCAGCAGCCCACGGGGAACTGGAAACACCATATATTTT.